This TCR beta chain was sequenced in a study of glioma-infiltrating T cells. CDR1 and CDR2 (germline): SEHNR, FQNEAQ (reference sequence). The CDR3 length is 15 residues. V lost 5 bases and J 0 bases, leaving 12 bases between the germline ends. The iRepertoire nested amplicon-rescue multiplex PCR amplified TCR alpha and beta CDR3s from RNA. TCRdb reprocessed the multiplex PCR reads via MiXCR and lists one record per CDR3 protein. Of some 93,000 distinct CDR3 sequences in the sample, roughly 37% are singletons; the top ten hold around two fifths. As for this clonotype: The antigen is not known.

Study conclusions and caveats: Above-expected tissue-blood divergence occurred in all gliomas, most in low-grade ones.

The rearrangement joins TRBV7-9 to TRBJ2-3; unclear D gene. The material sequenced was glioma tissue, nonneoplastic brain tissue, or PBMCs (not recorded which). The TCR comes from a human donor with low-grade glioma or glioblastoma, undergoing nonglioma brain surgery, or in good health (not recorded which). CDR3 bases: TGTGCCAGCAGCCCTCGGATAGCTAGCACAGATACGCAGTATTTT. It encodes CASSPRIASTDTQYF.